A selection of T cell receptor beta chains follows, all from one sample in a study of blood T cell repertoires in COVID-19. Produced via immunoSEQ multiplex PCR; TCRdb's table is partial and in-frame only. The sample lists roughly 250,000 clones, roughly 83% occurring once. The source material was peripheral blood. All receptors derive from a woman older than 75 with acute or convalescent COVID-19. Both conserved end residues are part of each CDR3. Fields, in order: D gene, CDR3 length, clone size, V gene, J gene, CDR3 DNA, CDR3 protein. D genes are given only for firm matches. Clone size is given for some rows only: seen once, a few or many times, or a class if the clone is expanded.

.	12	.	TRBV28	TRBJ1-2	TGTGCCAGCAAAGACACTCACTATGGCTACACCTTC	CASKDTHYGYTF
TRBD1	15	.	TRBV7-9	TRBJ2-2	TGTGCCAGCAGCCCGACAGGGGCGAACACCGGGGAGCTGTTTTTT	CASSPTGANTGELFF
TRBD1	14	.	TRBV24-1	TRBJ1-2	TGTGCCACCAGTGACCTGGACAGGATCTATGGCTACACCTTC	CATSDLDRIYGYTF
TRBD1	17	.	TRBV5-1	TRBJ1-4	TGCGCCAGCACCCCCGGGACAGGGGGGATGTTCGGTGAAAAACTGTTTTTT	CASTPGTGGMFGEKLFF
.	13	once	TRBV19	TRBJ1-2	TGTGCCAGTAGTATAGGAGTAGACTATGGCTACACCTTC	CASSIGVDYGYTF
.	15	.	TRBV3-1/TRBV3-2	TRBJ1-1	TGTGCCAGCAGCCAAGCGGGGGTCATGAACACTGAAGCTTTCTTT	CASSQAGVMNTEAFF
TRBD1	15	.	TRBV5-1	TRBJ1-6	TGCGCCAGCAGCTTGGAGGTGTGGGGACAGGGTCCCCTCCACTTT	CASSLEVWGQGPLHF
.	13	.	TRBV18	TRBJ2-2	TGTGCCAGCTCCCTACAGGTCTCCGGGGAGCTGTTTTTT	CASSLQVSGELFF
.	15	.	TRBV28	TRBJ1-4	TGTGCCAGCAGTCCCCCAGGGATAGCTAATGAAAAACTGTTTTTT	CASSPPGIANEKLFF
TRBD1	15	once	TRBV6-6	TRBJ1-6	TGTGCCAGCAGTCCCCGACAGGGTACATATTCACCCCTCCACTTT	CASSPRQGTYSPLHF
TRBD1	16	.	TRBV29-1	TRBJ1-2	TGCAGCGTTGAAATCCCCGGACAGGGGGCGTTAGGGGGCTACACCTTC	CSVEIPGQGALGGYTF
.	14	.	TRBV27	TRBJ1-6	TGTGCCAGCAGTTATAACCAGGATAATTCACCCCTCCACTTT	CASSYNQDNSPLHF
.	16	.	TRBV18	TRBJ1-2	TGTGCCAGCTCACCCTACTCTTTGGCGGGCGCCTATGGCTACACCTTC	CASSPYSLAGAYGYTF
.	14	.	TRBV4-2	TRBJ2-7	TGTGCCAGCAGCCAAGTGGGGGCTTCCTACGAGCAGTACTTC	CASSQVGASYEQYF
TRBD1	14	.	TRBV9	TRBJ2-7	TGTGCCAGCAGCCCGAGGGGACAGGCCTACGAGCAGTACTTC	CASSPRGQAYEQYF
TRBD1	15	.	TRBV28	TRBJ1-2	TGTGCCAGCAGTTTATGGACAGGGGGCAACTATGGCTACACCTTC	CASSLWTGGNYGYTF
.	14	.	TRBV25-1	TRBJ2-7	TGTGCCAGCAGTGAATCTGGCAGAAACTACGAGCAGTACTTC	CASSESGRNYEQYF
.	14	.	TRBV19	TRBJ2-2	TGTGCCAGTAGGCAGGGAGGGGGGACCGGGGAGCTGTTTTTT	CASRQGGGTGELFF
TRBD1	17	.	TRBV10-3	TRBJ2-7	TGTGCCATCAGTGAGTCGACTTACAGGGGTTTTGGCTACGAGCAGTACTTC	CAISESTYRGFGYEQYF
TRBD1	18	once	TRBV28	TRBJ2-2	TGTGCCAGCAGTTCGATCTACAGGGGTAATAGCTTCACCGGGGAGCTGTTTTTT	CASSSIYRGNSFTGELFF
.	13	few	TRBV7-3	TRBJ1-1	TGTGCCAGCAGCCAGGGGATTAGCACTGAAGCTTTCTTT	CASSQGISTEAFF
.	14	.	TRBV18	TRBJ2-3	TGTGCCAGCTCACCACCGTCTAGCACAGATACGCAGTATTTT	CASSPPSSTDTQYF
.	12	few	TRBV7-3	TRBJ2-7	TGTGCCAGCAGCCCTGGGCCCGGCGAGCAGTACTTC	CASSPGPGEQYF
TRBD1	20	.	TRBV2	TRBJ1-6	TGTGCCAGCAGTGAAGCGCTTCGAGGGACAGGGAGCTCCTATAATTCACCCCTCCACTTT	CASSEALRGTGSSYNSPLHF
.	16	.	TRBV9	TRBJ1-4	TGTGCCAGCAGCTCCTTCCCAACAGGGTTCGGTGAAAAACTGTTTTTT	CASSSFPTGFGEKLFF
TRBD2	16	few	TRBV10-2	TRBJ2-7	TGCGCCAGCAGTGACCCGGGACTAGCGGGGTCCTACGAGCAGTACTTC	CASSDPGLAGSYEQYF
.	16	.	TRBV15	TRBJ2-7	TGTGCCACCAGCAGAGATCAGGGTCAGGGGAGTAGCGAGCAGTACTTC	CATSRDQGQGSSEQYF
TRBD2	13	.	TRBV12-3/TRBV12-4	TRBJ2-7	TGTGCCAGCAGTTTAAGGGGGACTAGTGAGCAGTACTTC	CASSLRGTSEQYF
TRBD1	15	.	TRBV28	TRBJ2-4	TGTGCCAGCAGTGGATCCGGGACAGGGTTAGACATTCAGTACTTC	CASSGSGTGLDIQYF